These 13 T cell receptor beta chains share one sample of origin, sequenced in a study of beta chain features in type 1 diabetes. The study reverse transcribed the entire isolated RNA, so it sequenced expressed TCRB transcripts. Produced via immunoSEQ multiplex PCR; TCRdb's table is partial and in-frame only. This sample has over 150,000 clones; approximately 8.1% occur once, and the top ten carry 0.55% to 0.65%. The sequencing input was central memory CD4+ T cells from blood. The receptors stem from a man younger than 35 in good health.

There are many counts of this clone. V usage is TRBV29-1 and J usage is TRBJ1-2, with D possibly TRBD1 on 5 matching bases. Trimming stripped 3 bases from V and 9 bases from J, with 11 bases between. CDR1 and CDR2 from the germline V gene are SQVTM and ANQGSEA. The length of the CDR3 is 11 residues. The CDR3, as DNA: TGCAGCGTTGATTGGGGGGGGAGCTACACCTTC. It yields the protein CSVDWGGSYTF.

This chain connects TRBV5-4 to TRBJ1-3; TRBD1 might be the D (6 bases). This CDR3 spans 13 amino acids. V was clipped by 1 base and J by 7 bases, with 9 bases between them. The germline CDR1 and CDR2 sequences are SGHNT and YYREEE (reference sequence). DNA of the CDR3: TGTGCCAGCAGCTTGTTTCAGGGGAACACCATATATTTT. Amino acids: CASSLFQGNTIYF.

Only a few counts were recorded for this clone. The V and J genes are TRBV11-2 and TRBJ2-5; 7 bases map to TRBD2. V gave up 1 base and J gave up 0 bases; unmatched junction bases: 5. The CDR3 loop spans 16 amino acids. CDR1 is SGHAT and CDR2 is FQNNGV in the germline V gene. In nucleotides, the CDR3 is TGTGCCAGCAGCTTAGGGTCTAGCGGTTACCAAGAGACCCAGTACTTC. Encoded protein: CASSLGSSGYQETQYF.

Many counts were recorded for this clone. The genes are TRBV7-2 and TRBJ2-1, with D possibly being TRBD1 (5 bases). Germline V gives CDR1 SGHTA, CDR2 FQGNSA. The CDR3 extends over 12 amino acids. Trimming took 4 bases from V and 9 from J, leaving 10 bases between them. The CDR3 nucleotides read TGTGCCAGCAGCTCCACAGGACGTGAGCAGTTCTTC. Protein: CASSSTGREQFF.

The chain links TRBV28 to TRBJ1-1; D uncertain. The CDR3 loop spans 13 amino acids. Germline V gene data show CDR1 as MDHEN and CDR2 as SYDVKM. The germline V and J ends were trimmed by 5 bases and 7 bases, with 14 bases remaining between them. The CDR3 sequence: CASSPGNLNEAFF. The CDR3 region has the DNA TGTGCCAGCAGTCCCGGGAACCTTAATGAAGCTTTCTTT.

The sample holds many counts of this clone. The CDR3 sequence is CASSLEITGTDTQYF. The CDR3 DNA is TGTGCCAGCAGCTTGGAAATCACGGGGACAGATACGCAGTATTTT. The genes are TRBV5-4 and TRBJ2-3; D is possibly TRBD2 (5 bases). Germline V lookup: CDR1 SGHNT, CDR2 YYREEE (reference sequence). This CDR3 has 15 amino acids. Trimming took 0 bases from V and 3 from J, leaving 11 bases between them.

This clone has ten or more counts. V gene TRBV29-1 combines with J gene TRBJ2-5; perhaps TRBD2 as D (6 bases). V lost 8 bases and J 5 bases, leaving 18 bases between the germline ends. The CDR3 runs to 13 residues. Germline V CDR1 and CDR2: SQVTM, ANQGSEA. CDR3 region: CSFERGTGETQYF. Here the CDR3 DNA reads TGCAGCTTCGAACGGGGGACGGGGGAGACCCAGTACTTC.

The table lists this clone with a few counts. The chain links TRBV28 to TRBJ1-1; D call uncertain. The V end lost 7 bases, the J end lost 3 bases, and 9 bases lay between the germline ends. This CDR3 spans 12 amino acids. The germline V gene encodes CDR1 MDHEN and CDR2 SYDVKM. The CDR3 nucleotides are TGTGCCAGCACCGAGCAGGACACTGAAGCTTTCTTT. It specifies CASTEQDTEAFF.

There are a few counts of this clone. This sequence joins TRBV5-8 and TRBJ2-5; 8 bases agree with TRBD1. The CDR3 totals 16 residues. CDR1 is SGHTS, CDR2 YDEGEE, per germline. The trim removed 0 bases at V and 0 bases at J, leaving 4 bases unmatched. The CDR3 loop reads CASSLVRTGHQETQYF. The CDR3 DNA reads TGTGCCAGCAGCTTGGTGAGGACAGGGCACCAAGAGACCCAGTACTTC. Filled out from reference TRBV5-8 and TRBJ2-5, the complete variable domain reads EAGVTQSPTHLIKTRGQQATLRCSPISGHTSVYWYQQALGLGLQFLLWYDEGEERNRGNFPPRFSGRQFPNYSSELNVNALELEDSALYLCASSLVRTGHQETQYFGPGTRLLVL.

The chain joins TRBV7-2 to TRBJ2-5; D is unclear. V was shortened by 5 bases and J by 1 base, with 14 bases between the two germline ends. The CDR3 contains 15 residues. Germline CDR1 and CDR2: SGHTA and FQGNSA. The CDR3 region has the DNA TGTGCCAGCAGCCCCCGCCCCTCTATCCAAGAGACCCAGTACTTC. The encoded protein is CASSPRPSIQETQYF.

The rearrangement links TRBV6-4 to TRBJ2-3, with 11 bases fitting TRBD2. Germline V gene lookup returns CDR1 MRHNA and CDR2 SNTAGT. The CDR3 extends over 15 amino acids. The V and J ends lost 0 bases and 4 bases, in that order; junction bases with no gene match: 0. The CDR3 loop reads CASSDSSGGADTQYF. CDR3 nucleotide sequence: TGTGCCAGCAGTGACTCTAGCGGGGGGGCAGATACGCAGTATTTT.

This chain links TRBV7-9 with TRBJ2-3; 7 bases are shared with TRBD2. This CDR3 has 12 amino acids. The trim removed 5 bases at V and 8 bases at J, leaving 4 bases unmatched. Germline V gene data show CDR1 as SEHNR and CDR2 as FQNEAQ (reference sequence). CDR3 nucleotides: TGTGCCAGCAGCCTGGGGGAGGGTACGCAGTATTTT. This translates into CASSLGEGTQYF.

This clone was picked up a small number of times. The V gene is TRBV11-2, the J gene TRBJ2-5, with 7 nucleotides matching TRBD2. J was trimmed by 5 bases and V by 5 bases; bases with no gene match: 8. This CDR3 contains 14 residues. CDR1 and CDR2 from the germline V gene are SGHAT and FQNNGV. CDR3 amino acids: CASSPLLAAETQYF. CDR3 bases: TGTGCCAGCAGCCCTTTGCTAGCGGCCGAGACCCAGTACTTC.